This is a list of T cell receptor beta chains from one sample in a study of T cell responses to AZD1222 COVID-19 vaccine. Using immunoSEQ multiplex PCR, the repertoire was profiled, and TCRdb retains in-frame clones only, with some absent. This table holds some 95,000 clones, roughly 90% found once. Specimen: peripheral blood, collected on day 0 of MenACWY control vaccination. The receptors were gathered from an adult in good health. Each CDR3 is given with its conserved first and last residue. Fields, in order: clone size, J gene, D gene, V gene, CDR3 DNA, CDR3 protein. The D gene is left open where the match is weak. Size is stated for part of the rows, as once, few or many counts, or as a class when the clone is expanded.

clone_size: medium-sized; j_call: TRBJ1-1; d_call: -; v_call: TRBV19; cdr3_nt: TGTGCCAGTAGTGTACGACAGTACACTGAAGCTTTCTTT; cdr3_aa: CASSVRQYTEAFF
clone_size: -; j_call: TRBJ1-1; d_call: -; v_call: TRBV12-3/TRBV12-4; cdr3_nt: TGTGCCAGCAGTTTCACGGCAGGCACTGAAGCTTTCTTT; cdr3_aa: CASSFTAGTEAFF
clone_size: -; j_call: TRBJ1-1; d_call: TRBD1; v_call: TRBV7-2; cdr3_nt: TGTGCCAGCAGCTTAGCGGCGGACAGGGGGTTGTTTGAAGCTTTCTTT; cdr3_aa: CASSLAADRGLFEAFF
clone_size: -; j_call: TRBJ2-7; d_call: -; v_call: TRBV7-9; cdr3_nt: TGTGCCAGCAGCTTTTGGGGGAAAACCACCTACGAGCAGTACTTC; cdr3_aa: CASSFWGKTTYEQYF
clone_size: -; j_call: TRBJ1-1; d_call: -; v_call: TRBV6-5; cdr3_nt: TGTGCCAGCAGTCCAGGGGTGAACACTGAAGCTTTCTTT; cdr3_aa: CASSPGVNTEAFF
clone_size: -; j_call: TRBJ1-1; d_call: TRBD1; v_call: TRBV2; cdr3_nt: TGTGCCAGCAGAGGGGGCCCCCTGAACACTGAAGCTTTCTTT; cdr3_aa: CASRGGPLNTEAFF
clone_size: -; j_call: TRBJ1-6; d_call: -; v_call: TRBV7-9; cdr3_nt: TGTGCCAGCAGCTTCAGGGTTTTGAATTCACCCCTCCACTTT; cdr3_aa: CASSFRVLNSPLHF
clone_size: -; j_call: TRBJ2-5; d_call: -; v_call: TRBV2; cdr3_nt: TGTGCCGCCAGCGGAGTGCAGTTGGGGGGGACCCAGTACTTC; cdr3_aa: CAASGVQLGGTQYF
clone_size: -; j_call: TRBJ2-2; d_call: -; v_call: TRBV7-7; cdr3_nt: TGTGCTAGCAGTTATTCGACCGGGGAGCTGTTTTTT; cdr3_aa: CASSYSTGELFF
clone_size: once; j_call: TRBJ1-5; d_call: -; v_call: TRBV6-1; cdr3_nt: TGTGCCAGCAGTGAAGGCGGGAATCAGCCCCAGCATTTT; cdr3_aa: CASSEGGNQPQHF
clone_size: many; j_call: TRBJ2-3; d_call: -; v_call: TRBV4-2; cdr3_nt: TGTGCCAGCAGCCAAGATGGGAGCACAGATACGCAGTATTTT; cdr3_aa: CASSQDGSTDTQYF
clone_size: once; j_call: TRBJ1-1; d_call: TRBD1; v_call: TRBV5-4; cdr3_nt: TGTGCCAGCAGCCGTCCTACAGGGGCCAGTGAAGCTTTCTTT; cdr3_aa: CASSRPTGASEAFF
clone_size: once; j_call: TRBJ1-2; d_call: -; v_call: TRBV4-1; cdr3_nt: TGCGCCAGCAGCCAAGATGGGTTCTCGGACGGCTACACCTTC; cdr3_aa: CASSQDGFSDGYTF
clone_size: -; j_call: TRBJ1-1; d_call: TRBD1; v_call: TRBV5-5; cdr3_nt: TGTGCCAGCAGCTTTTCGGGACAGGTTAACACTGAAGCTTTCTTT; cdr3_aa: CASSFSGQVNTEAFF
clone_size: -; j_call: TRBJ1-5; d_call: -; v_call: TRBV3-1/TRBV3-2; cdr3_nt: TGTGCCAGCAGCCAAGATAGACCCCCCGTGGGGCTCGAGAATCAGCCCCAGCATTTT; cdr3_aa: CASSQDRPPVGLENQPQHF
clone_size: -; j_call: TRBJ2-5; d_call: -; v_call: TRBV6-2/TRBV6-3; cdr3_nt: TGTGCCAGCAGCCCGGGGGAAGAGACCCAGTACTTC; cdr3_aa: CASSPGEETQYF
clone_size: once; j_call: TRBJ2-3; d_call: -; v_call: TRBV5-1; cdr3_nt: TGCGCCAGCAGCATTACAGGGTCCTTAGATACGCAGTATTTT; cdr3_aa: CASSITGSLDTQYF
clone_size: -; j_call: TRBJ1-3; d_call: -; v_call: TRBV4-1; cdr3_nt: TGCGCCAGCAGCCAAGTAGGGTCCGGAAACACCATATATTTT; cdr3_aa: CASSQVGSGNTIYF
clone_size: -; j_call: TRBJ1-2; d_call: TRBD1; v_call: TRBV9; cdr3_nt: TGTGCCAGCAGCGTAAGAGGGACAGCGACTAACTATGGCTACACCTTC; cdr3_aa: CASSVRGTATNYGYTF
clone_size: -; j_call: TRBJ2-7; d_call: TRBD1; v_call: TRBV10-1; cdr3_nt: TGCGCCAGCAGTGAGAGGACAGGGGTGGGCGAGCAGTACTTC; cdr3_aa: CASSERTGVGEQYF
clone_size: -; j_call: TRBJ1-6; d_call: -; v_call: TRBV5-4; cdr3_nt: TGTGCCAGCAGCTTGGAGGTCAGGGAGAATTCACCCCTCCACTTT; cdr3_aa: CASSLEVRENSPLHF
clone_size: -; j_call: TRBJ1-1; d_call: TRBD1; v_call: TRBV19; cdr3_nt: TGTGCCACGAGACAGGGGCTGAGCACTGAAGCTTTCTTT; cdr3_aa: CATRQGLSTEAFF
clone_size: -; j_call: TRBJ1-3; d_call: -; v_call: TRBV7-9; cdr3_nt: TGTGCCACTCGGCCACCCCAGCGCAACACCATATATTTT; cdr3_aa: CATRPPQRNTIYF
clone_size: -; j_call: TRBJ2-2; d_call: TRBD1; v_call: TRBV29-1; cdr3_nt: TGCATGGGGACAGGGGCATCCGGGGAGCTGTTTTTT; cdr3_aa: CMGTGASGELFF
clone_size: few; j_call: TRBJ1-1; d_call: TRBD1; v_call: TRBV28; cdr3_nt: TGTGCCAGCAGCACCCGGACAGGGCCGAACACTGAAGCTTTCTTT; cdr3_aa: CASSTRTGPNTEAFF
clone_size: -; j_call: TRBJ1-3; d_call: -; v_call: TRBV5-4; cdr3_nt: TGTGCCAGCAGCTTGGGGGGGGGCCTTGGAAACACCATATATTTT; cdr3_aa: CASSLGGGLGNTIYF
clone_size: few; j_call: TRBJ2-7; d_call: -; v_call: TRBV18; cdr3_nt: TGTGCCAGCTCACCACGGACTGGCTCCTACGAGCAGTACTTC; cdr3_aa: CASSPRTGSYEQYF
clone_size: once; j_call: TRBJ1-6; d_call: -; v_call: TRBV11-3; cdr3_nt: TGTGCCAGCAGCGCAACCCCGGGGGGGGATTCACCCCTCCACTTT; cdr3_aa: CASSATPGGDSPLHF
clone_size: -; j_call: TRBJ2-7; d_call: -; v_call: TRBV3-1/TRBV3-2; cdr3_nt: TGTGCCAGGGTGGATCAACAGGGCAAACCCCCGCCCACCTGGGGCCTCTACGAGCAGTACTTC; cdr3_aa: CARVDQQGKPPPTWGLYEQYF
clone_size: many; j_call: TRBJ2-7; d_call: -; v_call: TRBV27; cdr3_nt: TGTGCCAGCAGTTTAAGGGGGGCGGCCTACGAGCAGTACTTC; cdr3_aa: CASSLRGAAYEQYF
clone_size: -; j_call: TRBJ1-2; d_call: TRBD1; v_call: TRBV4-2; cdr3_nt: TGTGCCAGCAGCCAAGAGGCAGGACAGGGACGGGGCTACACCTTC; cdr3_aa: CASSQEAGQGRGYTF
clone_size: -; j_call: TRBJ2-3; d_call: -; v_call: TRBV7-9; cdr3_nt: TGTGCCAGCACCGTAGGGTCCAGCGGAACGGATACGCAGTATTTT; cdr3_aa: CASTVGSSGTDTQYF
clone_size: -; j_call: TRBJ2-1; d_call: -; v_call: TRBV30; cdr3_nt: TGTGCCTGGAGTTTACTTGATACGGGAGAGCAGTTCTTC; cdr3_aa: CAWSLLDTGEQFF
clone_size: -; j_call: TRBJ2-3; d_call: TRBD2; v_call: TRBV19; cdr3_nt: TGTGCCAGTAGTATGACTAGCGGGCTTAGCACAGATACGCAGTATTTT; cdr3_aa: CASSMTSGLSTDTQYF
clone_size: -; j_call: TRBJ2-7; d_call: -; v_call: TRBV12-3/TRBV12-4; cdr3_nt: TGTGCCAGCACGGACTCCGTCAAGGCCGAGCAGTACTTC; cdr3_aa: CASTDSVKAEQYF
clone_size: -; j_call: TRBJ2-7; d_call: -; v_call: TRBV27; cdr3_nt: TGTGCCAGCAGTTTATCCCCCGAAGGGGTCAACGAGCAGTACTTC; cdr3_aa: CASSLSPEGVNEQYF
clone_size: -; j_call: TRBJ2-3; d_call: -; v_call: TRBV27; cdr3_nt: TGTGCCAGCAGTTTATGGGCCACAGATACGCAGTATTTT; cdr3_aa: CASSLWATDTQYF
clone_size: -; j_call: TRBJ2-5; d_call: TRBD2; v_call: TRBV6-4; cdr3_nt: TGTGCCAGCAGTGCTTTGGAGCTAGCGGGGGAAACCCAGTACTTC; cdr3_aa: CASSALELAGETQYF
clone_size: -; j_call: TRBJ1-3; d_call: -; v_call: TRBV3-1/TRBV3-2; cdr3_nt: TGTGCCAGCAGTTACACAGGGCTTTCTGGAAACACCATATATTTT; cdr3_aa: CASSYTGLSGNTIYF
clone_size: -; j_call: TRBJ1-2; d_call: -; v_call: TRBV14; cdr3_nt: TGTGCCAGCAGCCAGAGTGCTTATGGCTACACCTTC; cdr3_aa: CASSQSAYGYTF
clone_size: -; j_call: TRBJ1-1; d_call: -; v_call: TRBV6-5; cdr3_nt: TGTGCCAGCAGTTACTCTGCTGGGGGGAACACTGAAGCTTTCTTT; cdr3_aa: CASSYSAGGNTEAFF
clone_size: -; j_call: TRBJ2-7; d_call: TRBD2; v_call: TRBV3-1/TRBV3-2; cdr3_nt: TGTGCCAGCAGCCAAGTTCTAGCGGGGGGTTACGAGCAGTACTTC; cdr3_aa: CASSQVLAGGYEQYF